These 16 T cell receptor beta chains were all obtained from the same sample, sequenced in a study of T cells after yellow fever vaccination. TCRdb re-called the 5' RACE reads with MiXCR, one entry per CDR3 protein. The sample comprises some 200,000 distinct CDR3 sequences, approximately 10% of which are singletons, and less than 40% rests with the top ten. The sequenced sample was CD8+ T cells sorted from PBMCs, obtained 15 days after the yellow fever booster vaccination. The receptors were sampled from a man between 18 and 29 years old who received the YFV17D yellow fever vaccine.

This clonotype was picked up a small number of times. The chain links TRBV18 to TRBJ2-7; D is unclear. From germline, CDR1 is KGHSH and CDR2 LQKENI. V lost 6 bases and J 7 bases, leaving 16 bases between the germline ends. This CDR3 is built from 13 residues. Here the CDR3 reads CASSQTWGKEQYF. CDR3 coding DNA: TGTGCCAGCTCCCAGACATGGGGTAAAGAGCAGTACTTC. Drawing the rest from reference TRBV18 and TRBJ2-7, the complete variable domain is NAGVMQNPRHLVRRRGQEARLRCSPMKGHSHVYWYRQLPEEGLKFMVYLQKENIIDESGMPKERFSAEFPKEGPSILRIQQVVRGDSAAYFCASSQTWGKEQYFGPGTRLTVT.

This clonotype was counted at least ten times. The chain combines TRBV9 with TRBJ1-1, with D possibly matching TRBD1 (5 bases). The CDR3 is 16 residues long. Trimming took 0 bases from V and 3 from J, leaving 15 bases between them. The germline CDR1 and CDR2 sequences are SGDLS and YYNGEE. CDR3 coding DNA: TGTGCCAGCAGCGTAGGATCCAGGGAGGAATACACTGAAGCTTTCTTT. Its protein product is CASSVGSREEYTEAFF.

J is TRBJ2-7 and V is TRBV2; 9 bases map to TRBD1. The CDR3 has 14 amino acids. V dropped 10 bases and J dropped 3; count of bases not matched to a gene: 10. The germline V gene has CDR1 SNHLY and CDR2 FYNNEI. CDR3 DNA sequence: TGTGCCACCCTTACGGGACAGGGAAGCTACGAGCAGTACTTC. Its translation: CATLTGQGSYEQYF.

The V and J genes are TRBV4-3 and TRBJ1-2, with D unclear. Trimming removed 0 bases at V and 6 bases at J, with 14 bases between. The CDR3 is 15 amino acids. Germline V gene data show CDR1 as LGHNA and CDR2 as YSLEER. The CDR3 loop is CASSQDSGPANGYTF. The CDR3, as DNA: TGCGCCAGCAGCCAAGACTCAGGTCCCGCCAATGGCTACACCTTC.

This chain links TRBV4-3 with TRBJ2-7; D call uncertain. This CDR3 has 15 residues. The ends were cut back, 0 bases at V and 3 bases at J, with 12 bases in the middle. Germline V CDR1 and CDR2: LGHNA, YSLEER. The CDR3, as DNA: TGCGCCAGCAGCCAAGATGGGTACACGAACTACGAGCAGTACTTC. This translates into CASSQDGYTNYEQYF.

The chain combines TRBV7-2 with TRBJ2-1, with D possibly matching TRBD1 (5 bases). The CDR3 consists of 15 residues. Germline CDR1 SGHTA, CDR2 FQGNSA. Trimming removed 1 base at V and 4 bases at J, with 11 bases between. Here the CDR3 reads CASSLGWGVYNEQFF. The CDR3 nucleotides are TGTGCCAGCAGCTTAGGCTGGGGCGTATACAATGAGCAGTTCTTC.

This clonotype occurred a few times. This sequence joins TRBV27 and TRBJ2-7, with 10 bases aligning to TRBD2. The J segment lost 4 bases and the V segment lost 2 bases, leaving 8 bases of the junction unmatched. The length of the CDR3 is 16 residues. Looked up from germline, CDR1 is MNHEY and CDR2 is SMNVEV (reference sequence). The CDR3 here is CASSLEAGGPLYEQYF. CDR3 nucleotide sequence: TGTGCCAGCAGTTTAGAAGCGGGGGGGCCTCTGTACGAGCAGTACTTC.

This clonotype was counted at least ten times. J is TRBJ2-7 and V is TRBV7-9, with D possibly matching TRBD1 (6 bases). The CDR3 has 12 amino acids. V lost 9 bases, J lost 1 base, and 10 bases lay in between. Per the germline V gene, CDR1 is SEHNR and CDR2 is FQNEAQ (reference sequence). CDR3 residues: CASSGDSYEQYF. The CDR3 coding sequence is TGTGCCAGTTCAGGGGATTCCTACGAGCAGTACTTC.

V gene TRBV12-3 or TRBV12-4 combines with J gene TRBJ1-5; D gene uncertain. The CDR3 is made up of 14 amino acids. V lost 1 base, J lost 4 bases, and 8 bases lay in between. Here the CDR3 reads CASSLGGENQPQHF. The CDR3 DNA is TGTGCCAGCAGTTTAGGCGGTGAAAATCAGCCCCAGCATTTT.

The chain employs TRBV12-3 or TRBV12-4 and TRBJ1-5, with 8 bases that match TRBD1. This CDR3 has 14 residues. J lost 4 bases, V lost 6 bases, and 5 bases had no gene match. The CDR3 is CASSTGGWNQPQHF. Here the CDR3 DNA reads TGTGCCAGCAGCACAGGGGGATGGAATCAGCCCCAGCATTTT.

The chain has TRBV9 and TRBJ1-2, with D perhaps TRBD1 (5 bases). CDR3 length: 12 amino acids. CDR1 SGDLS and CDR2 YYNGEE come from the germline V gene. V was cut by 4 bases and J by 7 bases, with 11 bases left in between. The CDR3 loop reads CASSNLGAGYTF. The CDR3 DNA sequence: TGTGCCAGCAGCAATTTAGGGGCTGGCTACACCTTC.

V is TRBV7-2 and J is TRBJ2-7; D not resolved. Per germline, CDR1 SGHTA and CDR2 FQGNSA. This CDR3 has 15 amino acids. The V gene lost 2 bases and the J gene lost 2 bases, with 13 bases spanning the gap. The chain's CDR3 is CASSLIAGLTYEQYF. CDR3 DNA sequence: TGTGCCAGCAGCTTAATTGCAGGCCTAACCTACGAGCAGTACTTC.

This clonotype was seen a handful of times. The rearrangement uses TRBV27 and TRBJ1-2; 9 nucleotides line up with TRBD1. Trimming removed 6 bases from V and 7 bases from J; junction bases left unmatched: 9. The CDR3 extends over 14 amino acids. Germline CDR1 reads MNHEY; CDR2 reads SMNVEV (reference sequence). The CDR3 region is CASSPGQGVGGYTF. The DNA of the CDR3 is TGTGCCAGCAGCCCGGGACAGGGTGTCGGTGGCTACACCTTC.

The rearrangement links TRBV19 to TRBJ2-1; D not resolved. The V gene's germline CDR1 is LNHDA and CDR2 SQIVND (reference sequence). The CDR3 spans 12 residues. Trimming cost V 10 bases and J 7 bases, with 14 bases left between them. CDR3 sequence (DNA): TGTGCCACTAAGATTGGCCTGAATGAGCAGTTCTTC. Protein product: CATKIGLNEQFF.

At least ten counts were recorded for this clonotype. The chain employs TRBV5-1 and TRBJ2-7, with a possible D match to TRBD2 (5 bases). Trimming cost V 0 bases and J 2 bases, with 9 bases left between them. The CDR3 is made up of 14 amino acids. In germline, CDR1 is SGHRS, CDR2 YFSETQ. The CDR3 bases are TGCGCCAGCAGCTTGGGGGAGAGACCCTACGAGCAGTACTTC. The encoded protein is CASSLGERPYEQYF.

The CDR3 DNA reads as TGTGCCAGCAGTTCCGAAGCGGGCACAGCCGGTTATACGCAGTATTTT. Translating it yields CASSSEAGTAGYTQYF. This chain joins TRBV27 and TRBJ2-3; tentative D call: TRBD2 (6 bases). The germline V gene has CDR1 MNHEY and CDR2 SMNVEV (reference sequence). V lost 4 bases and J lost 7, with 21 bases in between. The CDR3 contains 16 residues.